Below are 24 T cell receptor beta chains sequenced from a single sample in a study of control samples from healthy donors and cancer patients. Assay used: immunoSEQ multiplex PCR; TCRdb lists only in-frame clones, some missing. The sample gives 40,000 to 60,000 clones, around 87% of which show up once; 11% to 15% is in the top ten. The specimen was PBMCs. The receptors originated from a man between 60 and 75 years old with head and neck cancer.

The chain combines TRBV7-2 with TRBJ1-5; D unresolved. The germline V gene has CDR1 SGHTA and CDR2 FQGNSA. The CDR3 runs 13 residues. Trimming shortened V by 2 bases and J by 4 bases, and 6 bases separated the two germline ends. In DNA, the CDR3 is TGTGCCAGCAGCTTAAGGTCAAATCAGCCCCAGCATTTT. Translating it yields CASSLRSNQPQHF. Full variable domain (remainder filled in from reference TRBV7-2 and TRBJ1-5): GAGVSQSPSNKVTEKGKDVELRCDPISGHTALYWYRQSLGQGLEFLIYFQGNSAPDKSGLPSDRFSAERTGGSVSTLTIQRTQQEDSAVYLCASSLRSNQPQHFGDGTRLSIL.

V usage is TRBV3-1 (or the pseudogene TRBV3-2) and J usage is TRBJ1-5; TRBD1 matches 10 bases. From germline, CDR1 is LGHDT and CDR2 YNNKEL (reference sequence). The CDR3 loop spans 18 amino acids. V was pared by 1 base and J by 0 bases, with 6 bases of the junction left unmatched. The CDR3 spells CASSQGDRGIYSNQPQHF. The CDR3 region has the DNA TGTGCCAGCAGCCAAGGGGACAGGGGTATTTATAGCAATCAGCCCCAGCATTTT.

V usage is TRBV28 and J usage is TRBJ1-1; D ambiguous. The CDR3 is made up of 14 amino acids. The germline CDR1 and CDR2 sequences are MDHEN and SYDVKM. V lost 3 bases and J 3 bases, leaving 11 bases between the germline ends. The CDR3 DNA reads TGTGCCAGCAGTTTTCCAGGAGGTTACACTGAAGCTTTCTTT. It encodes CASSFPGGYTEAFF.

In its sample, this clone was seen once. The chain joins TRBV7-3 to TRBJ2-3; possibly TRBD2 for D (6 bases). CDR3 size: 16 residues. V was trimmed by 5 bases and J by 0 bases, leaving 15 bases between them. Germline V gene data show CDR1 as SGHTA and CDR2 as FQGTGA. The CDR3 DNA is TGTGCCAGCAGCCAAAACTCCGGGGGTAGCACAGATACGCAGTATTTT. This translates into CASSQNSGGSTDTQYF.

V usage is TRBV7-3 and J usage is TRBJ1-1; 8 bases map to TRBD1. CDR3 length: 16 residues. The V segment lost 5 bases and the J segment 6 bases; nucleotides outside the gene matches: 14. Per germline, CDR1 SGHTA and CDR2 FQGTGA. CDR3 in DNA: TGTGCCAGCAGCCCCCAGGGGGCCGGTACTAGGGCTGAAGCTTTCTTT. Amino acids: CASSPQGAGTRAEAFF.

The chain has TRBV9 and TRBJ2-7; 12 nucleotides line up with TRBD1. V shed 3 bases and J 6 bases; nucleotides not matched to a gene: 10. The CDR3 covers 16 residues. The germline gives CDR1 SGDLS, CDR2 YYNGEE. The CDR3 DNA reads TGTGCCAGCAGCGCTAGCGCCGGGACAGGGGGCCGCGAGCAGTACTTC. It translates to CASSASAGTGGREQYF.

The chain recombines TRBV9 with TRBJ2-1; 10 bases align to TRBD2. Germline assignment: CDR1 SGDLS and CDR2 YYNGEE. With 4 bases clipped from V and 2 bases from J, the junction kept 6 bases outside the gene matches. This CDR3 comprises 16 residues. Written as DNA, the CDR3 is TGTGCCAGCAGCACCTTAGCGGGAGGCCCCTACAATGAGCAGTTCTTC. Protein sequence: CASSTLAGGPYNEQFF.

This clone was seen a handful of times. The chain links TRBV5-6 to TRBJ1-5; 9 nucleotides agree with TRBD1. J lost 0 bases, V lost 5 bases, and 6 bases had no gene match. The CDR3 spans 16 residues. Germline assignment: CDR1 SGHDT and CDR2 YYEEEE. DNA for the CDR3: TGTGCCAGCAGAAACGGACAGGGGCCTAGCAATCAGCCCCAGCATTTT. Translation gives CASRNGQGPSNQPQHF.

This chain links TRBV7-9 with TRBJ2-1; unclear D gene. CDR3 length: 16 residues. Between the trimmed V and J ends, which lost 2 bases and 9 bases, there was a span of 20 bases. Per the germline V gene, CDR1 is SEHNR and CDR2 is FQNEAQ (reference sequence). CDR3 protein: CASSLPGENIGIEQFF. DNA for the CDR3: TGTGCCAGCAGCTTACCGGGTGAAAACATAGGTATTGAGCAGTTCTTC.

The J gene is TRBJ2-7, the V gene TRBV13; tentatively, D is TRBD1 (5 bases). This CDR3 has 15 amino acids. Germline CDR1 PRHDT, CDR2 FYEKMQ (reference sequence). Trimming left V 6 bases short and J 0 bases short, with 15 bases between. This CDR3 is CASRLETESSYEQYF. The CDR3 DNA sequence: TGTGCCAGCAGACTTGAGACAGAGAGCTCCTACGAGCAGTACTTC.

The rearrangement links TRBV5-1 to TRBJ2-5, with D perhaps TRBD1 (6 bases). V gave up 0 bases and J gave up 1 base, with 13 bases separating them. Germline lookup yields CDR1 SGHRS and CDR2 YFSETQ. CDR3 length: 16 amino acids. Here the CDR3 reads CASSLVPTGLQETQYF. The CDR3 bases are TGCGCCAGCAGCTTGGTTCCGACAGGCCTCCAAGAGACCCAGTACTTC.

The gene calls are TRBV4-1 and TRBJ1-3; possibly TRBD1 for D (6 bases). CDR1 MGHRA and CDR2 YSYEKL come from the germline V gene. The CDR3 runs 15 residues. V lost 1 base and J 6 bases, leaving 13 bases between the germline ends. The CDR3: CASSQVGTPLNTIYF. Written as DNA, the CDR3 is TGCGCCAGCAGCCAAGTCGGGACACCATTAAACACCATATATTTT.

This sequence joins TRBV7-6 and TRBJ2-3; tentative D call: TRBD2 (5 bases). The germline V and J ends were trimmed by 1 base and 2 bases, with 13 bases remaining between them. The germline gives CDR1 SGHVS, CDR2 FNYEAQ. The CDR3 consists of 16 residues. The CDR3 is CASSLVRAEPTDTQYF. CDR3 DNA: TGTGCCAGCAGCTTAGTTCGAGCGGAACCCACAGATACGCAGTATTTT.

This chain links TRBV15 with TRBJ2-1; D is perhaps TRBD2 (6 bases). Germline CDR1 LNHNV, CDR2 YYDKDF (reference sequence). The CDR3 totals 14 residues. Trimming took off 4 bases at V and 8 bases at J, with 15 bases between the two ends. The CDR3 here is CATSTGLRVDEQFF. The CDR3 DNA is TGTGCCACCAGCACGGGACTCCGAGTGGATGAGCAGTTCTTC.

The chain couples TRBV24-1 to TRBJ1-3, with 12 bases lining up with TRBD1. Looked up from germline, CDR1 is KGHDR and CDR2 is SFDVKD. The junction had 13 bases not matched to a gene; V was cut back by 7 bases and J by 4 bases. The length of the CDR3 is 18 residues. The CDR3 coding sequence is TGTGCCACCAGACCTCAATCGGGACAGGGGGCAGGCGGAAACACCATATATTTT. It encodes CATRPQSGQGAGGNTIYF.

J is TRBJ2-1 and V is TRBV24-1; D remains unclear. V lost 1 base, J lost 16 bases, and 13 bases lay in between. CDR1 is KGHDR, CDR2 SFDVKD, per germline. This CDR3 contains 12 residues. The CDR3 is CATSDFGWSIFF. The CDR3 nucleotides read TGTGCCACCAGTGATTTCGGCTGGTCAATCTTCTTC.

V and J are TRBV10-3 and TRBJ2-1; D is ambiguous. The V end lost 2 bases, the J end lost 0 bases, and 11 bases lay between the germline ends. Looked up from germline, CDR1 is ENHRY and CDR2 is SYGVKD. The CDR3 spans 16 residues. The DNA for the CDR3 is TGTGCCATCAGTGAGGCACAACGGAGCTCCTACAATGAGCAGTTCTTC. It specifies CAISEAQRSSYNEQFF.

In nucleotides, the CDR3 is TGCGCCAGCAGCTTGTCCCCGACAGACTCCTATGGCTACACCTTC. This codes for CASSLSPTDSYGYTF. The chain links TRBV5-1 to TRBJ1-2; D might be TRBD1 (5 bases). V lost 1 base, J lost 4 bases, and 14 bases lay in between. The V gene's germline CDR1 is SGHRS and CDR2 YFSETQ. CDR3 length equals 15 residues. Combining the CDR3 with reference TRBV5-1 and TRBJ1-2 gives the whole variable domain KAGVTQTPRYLIKTRGQQVTLSCSPISGHRSVSWYQQTPGQGLQFLFEYFSETQRNKGNFPGRFSGRQFSNSRSEMNVSTLELGDSALYLCASSLSPTDSYGYTFGSGTRLTVV.

CDR3 residues: CAISDSLGDNEQFF. For the CDR3, the DNA is TGTGCCATCAGTGATTCTTTAGGCGACAATGAGCAGTTCTTC. The chain employs TRBV10-3 and TRBJ2-1; D not resolved. Trimming took off 3 bases at V and 5 bases at J, with 11 bases between the two ends. The CDR3 sequence is 14 residues long. The germline gives CDR1 ENHRY, CDR2 SYGVKD.

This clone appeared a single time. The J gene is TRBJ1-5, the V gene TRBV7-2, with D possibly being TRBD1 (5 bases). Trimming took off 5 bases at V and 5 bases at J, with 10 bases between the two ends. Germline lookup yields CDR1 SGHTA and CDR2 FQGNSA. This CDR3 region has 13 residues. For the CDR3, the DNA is TGTGCCAGCAGCCTAGTGGGGGATCAGCCCCAGCATTTT. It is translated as CASSLVGDQPQHF.

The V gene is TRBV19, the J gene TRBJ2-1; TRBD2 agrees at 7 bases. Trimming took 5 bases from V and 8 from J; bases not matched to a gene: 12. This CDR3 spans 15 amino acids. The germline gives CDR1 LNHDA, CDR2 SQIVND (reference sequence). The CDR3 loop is CASSATAGVRDEQFF. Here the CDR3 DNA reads TGTGCCAGTAGTGCTACTGCGGGAGTCAGGGATGAGCAGTTCTTC.

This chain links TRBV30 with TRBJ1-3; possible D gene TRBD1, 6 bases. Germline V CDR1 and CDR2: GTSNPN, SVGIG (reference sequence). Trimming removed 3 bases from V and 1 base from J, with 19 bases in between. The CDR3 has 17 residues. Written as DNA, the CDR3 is TGTGCCTGGAGCCAAGGGCTGAGGGGGAGTTCTGGAAACACCATATATTTT. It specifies CAWSQGLRGSSGNTIYF. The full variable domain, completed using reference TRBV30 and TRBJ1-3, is SQTIHQWPATLVQPVGSPLSLECTVEGTSNPNLYWYRQAAGRGLQLLFYSVGIGQISSEVPQNLSASRPQDRQFILSSKKLLLSDSGFYLCAWSQGLRGSSGNTIYFGEGSWLTVV.

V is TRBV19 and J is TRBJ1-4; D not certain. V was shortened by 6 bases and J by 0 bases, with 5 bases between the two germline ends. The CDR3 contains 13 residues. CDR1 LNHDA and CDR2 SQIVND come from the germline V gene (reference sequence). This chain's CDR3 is CASSRATNEKLFF. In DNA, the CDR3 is TGTGCCAGTAGCCGGGCAACTAATGAAAAACTGTTTTTT.

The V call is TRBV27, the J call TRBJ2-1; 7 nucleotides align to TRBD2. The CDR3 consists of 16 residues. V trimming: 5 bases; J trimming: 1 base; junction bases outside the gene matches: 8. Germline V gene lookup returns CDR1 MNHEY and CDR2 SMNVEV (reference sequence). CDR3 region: CASSPELARSYNEQFF. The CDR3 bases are TGTGCCAGCAGTCCAGAACTAGCGAGATCCTACAATGAGCAGTTCTTC.